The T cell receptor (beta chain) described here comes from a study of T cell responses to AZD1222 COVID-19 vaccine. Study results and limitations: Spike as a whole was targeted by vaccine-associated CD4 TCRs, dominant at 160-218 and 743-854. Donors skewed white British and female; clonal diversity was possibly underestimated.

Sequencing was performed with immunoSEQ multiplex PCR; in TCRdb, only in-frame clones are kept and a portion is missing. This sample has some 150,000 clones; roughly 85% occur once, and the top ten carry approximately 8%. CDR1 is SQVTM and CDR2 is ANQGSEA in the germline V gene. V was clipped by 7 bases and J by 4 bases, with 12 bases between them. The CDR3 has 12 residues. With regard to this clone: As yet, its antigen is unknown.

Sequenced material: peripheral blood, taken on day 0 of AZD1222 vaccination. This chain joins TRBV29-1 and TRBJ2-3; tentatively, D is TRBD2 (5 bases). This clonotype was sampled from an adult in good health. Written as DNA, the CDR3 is TGCAGCGCCCGCGGAGGCGCAGATACGCAGTATTTT. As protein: CSARGGADTQYF.